Sequencing of this TCR beta chain was carried out in a study of graft-versus-host responses after intestinal transplantation. Of note for this clone: Its matching antigen is unknown. Different DNA sequences within this sample yield the same CDR3.

Sequencing was performed with immunoSEQ multiplex PCR; in TCRdb, only in-frame clones are kept and a portion is missing. In the table there are 50,000 to 80,000 clones, 90% of which are singletons. Trimming removed 0 bases at V and 4 bases at J, with 10 bases between. In germline, CDR1 is SGHRS, CDR2 YFSETQ. This CDR3 is 14 amino acids long. The source is a human donor who was the organ donor for an intestinal transplant. The J gene is TRBJ1-1, the V gene TRBV5-1; D might be TRBD1 (5 bases). The sequencing used unstimulated CD8+ T cells sorted from spleen or lymph node cells, collected before transplant. The CDR3 DNA is TGCGCCAGCAGCTTGGGGCAGGGAGGCACTGAAGCTTTCTTT. It specifies CASSLGQGGTEAFF.